The entry that follows covers one T cell receptor beta chain sequence. Its specificity is not known. From healthy donors, buffy coats were the source of the PBMC. This CDR3 is built from 13 residues. Sequencing libraries of TCR beta were made by UMI-labeled 5' RACE. From its re-call of the 5' RACE reads, TCRdb lists each CDR3 protein once, without DNA. The specimen's table records about 5,100 distinct CDR3 sequences. The data derive from a study of human CD8 memory T cell subsets. Points from the study as a whole: Apart from T cell receptor beta chains, no chains were sequenced in the study. Similarly high diversity marked stem-like memory and precursor exhausted T cells, unlike effector memory cells.

Sequenced sample: CD8+ T cells from PBMCs. The chain is built from TRBV12-3 or TRBV12-4 and TRBJ1-1; there is no DNA to check the TCRdb D call of TRBD1. This sequence was found in a human donor in good health. The CDR3 loop is CASSFRDNTEAFF.